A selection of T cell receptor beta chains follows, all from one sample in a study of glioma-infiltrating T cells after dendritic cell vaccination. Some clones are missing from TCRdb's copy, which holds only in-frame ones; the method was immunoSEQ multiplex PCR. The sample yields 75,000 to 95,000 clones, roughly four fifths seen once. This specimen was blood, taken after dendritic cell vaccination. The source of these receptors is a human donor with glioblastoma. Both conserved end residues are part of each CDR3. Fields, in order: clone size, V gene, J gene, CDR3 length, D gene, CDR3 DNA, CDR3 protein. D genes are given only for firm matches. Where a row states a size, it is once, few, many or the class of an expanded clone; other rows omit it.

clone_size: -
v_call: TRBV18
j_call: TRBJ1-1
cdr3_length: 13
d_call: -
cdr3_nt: TGTGCCAGCTCACAACCCTATCTAAATGAAGCTTTCTTT
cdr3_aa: CASSQPYLNEAFF

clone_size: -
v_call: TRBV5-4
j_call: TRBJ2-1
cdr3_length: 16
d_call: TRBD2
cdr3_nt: TGTGCCAGCAGCTTGGCTAGCGGGGGGGGGTACAATGAGCAGTTCTTC
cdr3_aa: CASSLASGGGYNEQFF

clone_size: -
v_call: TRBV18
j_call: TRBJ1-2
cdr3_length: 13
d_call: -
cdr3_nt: TGTGCCAGCTCACGGGAGGGCTCGGACGGCTACACCTTC
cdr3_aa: CASSREGSDGYTF

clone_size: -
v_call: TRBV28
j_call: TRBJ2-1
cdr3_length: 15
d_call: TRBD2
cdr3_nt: TGTGCCAGCAGTCTCGGGGGGGTACCTTACAATGAGCAGTTCTTC
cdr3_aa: CASSLGGVPYNEQFF

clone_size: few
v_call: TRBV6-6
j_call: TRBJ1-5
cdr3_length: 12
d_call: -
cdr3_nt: TGTGCCAGCAGGGAGTCAGATCAGCCCCAGCATTTT
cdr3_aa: CASRESDQPQHF

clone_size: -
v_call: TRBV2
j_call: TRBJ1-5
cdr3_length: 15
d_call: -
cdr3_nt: TGTGCCAGCGGACACCGGAGTTCTAGCAATCAGCCCCAGCATTTT
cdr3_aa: CASGHRSSSNQPQHF

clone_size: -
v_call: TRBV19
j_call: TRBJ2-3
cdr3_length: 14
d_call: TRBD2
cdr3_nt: TGTGCCAGTAGTGGCGGGAGGAGCACAGATACGCAGTATTTT
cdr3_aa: CASSGGRSTDTQYF

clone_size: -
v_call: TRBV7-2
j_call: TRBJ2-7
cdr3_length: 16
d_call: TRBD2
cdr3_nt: TGTGCCAGCAGCACCGTAGCGGGGGGGCTGACCTACGAGCAGTACTTC
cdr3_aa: CASSTVAGGLTYEQYF

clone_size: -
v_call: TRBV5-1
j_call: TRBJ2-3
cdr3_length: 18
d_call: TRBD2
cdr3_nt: TGCGCCAGCAGCCCGCGACTAGCGGGAGGGCTTGGAACAGATACGCAGTATTTT
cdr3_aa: CASSPRLAGGLGTDTQYF

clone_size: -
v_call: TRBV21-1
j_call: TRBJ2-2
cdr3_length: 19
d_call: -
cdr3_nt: TGTGCCGAGCACGTGGGGCAGGGACTAGCGGGAGGGAACACCGGGGAGCTGTTTTTT
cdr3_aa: CAEHVGQGLAGGNTGELFF

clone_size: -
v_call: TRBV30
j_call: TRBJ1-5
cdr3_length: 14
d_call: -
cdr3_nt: TGTGCCTGGAGTGGGGCAGGGTATCGTCAGCCCCAGCATTTT
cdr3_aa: CAWSGAGYRQPQHF

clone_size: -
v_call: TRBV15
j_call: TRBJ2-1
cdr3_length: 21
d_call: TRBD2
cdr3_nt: TGTGCCACCAGCAGACTTGGGCTAAAGGGACTAGCGGGGGGGGCAAGAAATGAGCAGTTCTTC
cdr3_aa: CATSRLGLKGLAGGARNEQFF

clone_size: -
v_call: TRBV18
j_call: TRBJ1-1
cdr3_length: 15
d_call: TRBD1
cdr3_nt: TGTGCCAGCTCACACCGGGACAGCGACAACACTGAAGCTTTCTTT
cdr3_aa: CASSHRDSDNTEAFF

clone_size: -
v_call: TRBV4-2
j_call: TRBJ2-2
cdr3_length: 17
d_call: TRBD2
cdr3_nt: TGTGCCAGCAGCCAAGAAGGGACGGGGACTAGCCCCGGGGAGCTGTTTTTT
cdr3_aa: CASSQEGTGTSPGELFF

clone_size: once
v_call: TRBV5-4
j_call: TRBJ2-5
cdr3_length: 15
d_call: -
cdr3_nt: TGTGCCAGCAGCTTGGTATCAGGGTCGGTGGAGACCCAGTACTTC
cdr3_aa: CASSLVSGSVETQYF

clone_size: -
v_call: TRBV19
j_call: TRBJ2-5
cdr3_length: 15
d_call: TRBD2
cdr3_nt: TGTGCCAGTAGCCTGGGACTAGCGGGGCAAGAGACCCAGTACTTC
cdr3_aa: CASSLGLAGQETQYF

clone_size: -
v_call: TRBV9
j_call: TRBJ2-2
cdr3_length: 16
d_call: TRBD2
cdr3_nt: TGTGCCAGCAGTCATAGTGCGGGGGTTAGCACCGGGGAGCTGTTTTTT
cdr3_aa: CASSHSAGVSTGELFF

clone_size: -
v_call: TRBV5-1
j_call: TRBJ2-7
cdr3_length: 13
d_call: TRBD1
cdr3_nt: TGCGCCAGCTCCCGGGACAGCCCCTACGAGCAGTACTTC
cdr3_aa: CASSRDSPYEQYF

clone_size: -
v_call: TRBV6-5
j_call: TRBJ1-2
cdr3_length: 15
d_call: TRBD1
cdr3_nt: TGTGCCAGCAGTTACCGGGACAGGGGAATCTATGGCTACACCTTC
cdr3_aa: CASSYRDRGIYGYTF

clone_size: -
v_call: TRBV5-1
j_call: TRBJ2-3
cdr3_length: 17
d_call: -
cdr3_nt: TGCGCCAGCAGCCACGCGCTGGCGGGACGAAGCACAGATACGCAGTATTTT
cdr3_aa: CASSHALAGRSTDTQYF

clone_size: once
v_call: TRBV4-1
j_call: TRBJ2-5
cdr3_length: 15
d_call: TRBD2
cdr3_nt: TGCGCCAGCAGCCAAGTGGGACTAGGAATCTTGACCCAGTACTTC
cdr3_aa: CASSQVGLGILTQYF

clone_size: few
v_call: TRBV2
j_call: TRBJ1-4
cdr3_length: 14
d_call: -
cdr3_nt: TGTGCCAGCAGTGTCGAGAGGATGTCCGGAAAACTGTTTTTT
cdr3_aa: CASSVERMSGKLFF

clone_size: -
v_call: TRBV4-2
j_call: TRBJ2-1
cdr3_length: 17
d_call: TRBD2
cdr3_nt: TGTGCCAGCAGCCAAGACGGGGGTAGCGGGAGAGGGGATGAGCAGTTCTTC
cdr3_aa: CASSQDGGSGRGDEQFF

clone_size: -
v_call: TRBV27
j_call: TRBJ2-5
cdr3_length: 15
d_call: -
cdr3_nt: TGTGCCAGCAGTTTGTCTTCTACTACGTTGCAGACCCAGTACTTC
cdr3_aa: CASSLSSTTLQTQYF

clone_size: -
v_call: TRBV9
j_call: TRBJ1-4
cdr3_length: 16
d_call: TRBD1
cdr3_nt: TGTGCCAGCACCCAAGGGGCAGGGGGGACTAATGAAAAACTGTTTTTT
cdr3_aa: CASTQGAGGTNEKLFF

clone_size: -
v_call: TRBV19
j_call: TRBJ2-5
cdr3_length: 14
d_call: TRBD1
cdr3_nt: TGTGCCAGTAGTACGGGACAGGGGGGGGAGACCCAGTACTTC
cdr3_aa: CASSTGQGGETQYF

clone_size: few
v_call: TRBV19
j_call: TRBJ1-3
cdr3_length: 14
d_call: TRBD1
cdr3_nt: TGTGCCAGTAGTACCCGACAGGGTGGAAACACCATATATTTT
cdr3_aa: CASSTRQGGNTIYF

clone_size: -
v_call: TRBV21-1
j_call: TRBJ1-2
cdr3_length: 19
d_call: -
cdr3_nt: TGTGCCAGCAGCACCCCCTCCGGGACAGGGCCCCGAGCGCTCTATGGCTACACCTTC
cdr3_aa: CASSTPSGTGPRALYGYTF

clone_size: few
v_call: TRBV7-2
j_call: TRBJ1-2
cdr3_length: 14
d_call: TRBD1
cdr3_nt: TGTGCCAGCAGCAAACGGGACAGCCCCTATGGCTACACCTTC
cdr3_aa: CASSKRDSPYGYTF

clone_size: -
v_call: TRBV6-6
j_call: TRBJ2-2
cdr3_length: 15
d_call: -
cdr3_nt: TGTGCCAGCAGTTCCCCCAGGGGGAACACCGGGGAGCTGTTTTTT
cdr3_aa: CASSSPRGNTGELFF

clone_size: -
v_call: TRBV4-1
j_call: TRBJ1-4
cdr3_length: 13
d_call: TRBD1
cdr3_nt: TGCGCCAGCAGCCAAAACAGGGGGGAAAAACTGTTTTTT
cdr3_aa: CASSQNRGEKLFF